This T cell receptor beta chain comes out of a study of cytomegalovirus exposure and HLA in healthy donors. Study results and caveats: A later analysis linked a missense variant in DCLRE1C to the trimming of TCR beta V and J genes.

For this clone: Its antigen remains unknown.

This CDR3 is built from 13 residues. Per the germline V gene, CDR1 is MNHEY and CDR2 is SMNVEV (reference sequence). V gave up 6 bases and J gave up 6 bases; unmatched junction bases: 6. 60 Vbeta and 13 Jbeta primers were used in PCR. Using immunoSEQ multiplex PCR, the repertoire was profiled, and TCRdb retains in-frame clones only, with some absent. In the table there are about 98,000 clones, 75% to 90% of which are singletons. Sequencing was carried out using PBMCs. J is TRBJ1-1 and V is TRBV27; 8 positions match TRBD1. The source of this sequence is a man in his forties in good health and CMV-seronegative. Here the CDR3 reads CASRNRGRAEAFF. The CDR3 bases are TGTGCCAGCAGAAACAGGGGGAGGGCTGAAGCTTTCTTT.